The 28 T cell receptor beta chains below all came from one sample that was sequenced in a study of T cells after yellow fever vaccination. TCRdb ran MiXCR on the 5' RACE reads and lists one entry per CDR3 protein. Found here are 150,000 to 200,000 distinct CDR3 sequences, roughly 11% of them singletons; the top ten hold less than 40%. The sequencing here drew on CD8+ T cells sorted from PBMCs, taken 15 days after the yellow fever booster vaccination. The origin of the receptors is a man between 18 and 35 years old who received the YFV17D yellow fever vaccine.

This clonotype was counted only a few times. This chain uses TRBV5-4 with TRBJ2-1, with 7 bases identical to TRBD2. CDR1 is SGHNT, CDR2 YYREEE, per germline (reference sequence). This CDR3 is 15 amino acids long. J lost 2 bases, V lost 4 bases, and 6 bases had no gene match. CDR3 DNA: TGTGCCAGCAGCCCGCAGCGGGGAGCCTACAATGAGCAGTTCTTC. Its translation is CASSPQRGAYNEQFF.

This clonotype has more than one count but fewer than ten. The chain employs TRBV20-1 and TRBJ1-5; D remains ambiguous. There are 15 residues in the CDR3. Germline V CDR1 and CDR2: DFQATT, SNEGSKA (reference sequence). Trimming took 0 bases from V and 9 from J, leaving 18 bases between them. CDR3 nucleotide sequence: TGCAGTGCTAGAGATCGCCGGTCCCTTTCAGGGCCCCAGCATTTT. Translated: CSARDRRSLSGPQHF.

This clonotype has only a few counts. This chain connects TRBV7-9 to TRBJ2-5; TRBD1 matches 7 bases. Germline-derived CDR1 and CDR2 are SEHNR and FQNEAQ (reference sequence). The CDR3 loop spans 15 amino acids. Trimming took 2 bases from V and 2 from J; bases not matched to a gene: 5. The CDR3 DNA sequence: TGTGCCAGCAGCTTATACGGGGACAGACAAGAGACCCAGTACTTC. Protein: CASSLYGDRQETQYF.

This clonotype has just a few counts. The genes are TRBV10-3 and TRBJ2-7; no firm D call. The V end lost 0 bases, the J end lost 3 bases, and 6 bases lay between the germline ends. The CDR3 contains 13 residues. The germline gives CDR1 ENHRY, CDR2 SYGVKD. CDR3 sequence: CAISESVYYEQYV. The CDR3 coding sequence is TGTGCCATCAGTGAGTCTGTCTACTACGAGCAGTACGTC.

In its sample, this clonotype was seen a few times. CDR3 protein: CASSRTGTEAFF. The DNA of the CDR3 is TGTGCCAGCAGCCGGACGGGGACTGAAGCTTTCTTT. The chain uses TRBV7-2 and TRBJ1-1; the D is unclear. The CDR3 is made up of 12 amino acids. Germline V gene data show CDR1 as SGHTA and CDR2 as FQGNSA. The V end lost 5 bases, the J end lost 5 bases, and 9 bases lay between the germline ends. Based on the CDR3 plus reference TRBV7-2 and TRBJ1-1, the full variable domain is GAGVSQSPSNKVTEKGKDVELRCDPISGHTALYWYRQSLGQGLEFLIYFQGNSAPDKSGLPSDRFSAERTGGSVSTLTIQRTQQEDSAVYLCASSRTGTEAFFGQGTRLTVV.

A few counts support this clonotype. The genes are TRBV2 and TRBJ2-1, with D uncertain. CDR3 length: 15 amino acids. CDR1 SNHLY and CDR2 FYNNEI come from the germline V gene. V dropped 6 bases and J dropped 0 bases, with 12 bases sitting between them. The chain's CDR3 is CASSPVLSSYNEQFF. The CDR3 DNA sequence: TGTGCCAGCAGCCCCGTCTTAAGCTCCTACAATGAGCAGTTCTTC.

The J gene is TRBJ2-5, the V gene TRBV6-2 or TRBV6-3; 7 positions match TRBD1. This CDR3 contains 14 residues. Germline V CDR1 and CDR2: MNHEY, SVGEGT. Trimming cost V 5 bases and J 4 bases; bases outside gene matches: 7. CDR3 bases: TGTGCCAGCAGTGACAGGGCTGGGGGAGAGACCCAGTACTTC. The encoded protein is CASSDRAGGETQYF.

In its sample, this clonotype was seen many times. This could be a read error, since a much larger clone is one nucleotide away. The chain is built from TRBV6-4 and TRBJ2-3; 10 bases agree with TRBD1. J lost 1 base, V lost 3 bases, and 1 base had no gene match. CDR3 size: 15 residues. The germline CDR1 and CDR2 sequences are MRHNA and SNTAGT. The CDR3 protein is CASSEGTGGTDTQYF. The CDR3 region has the DNA TGTGCCAGCAGTGAGGGGACAGGGGGCACAGATACGCAGTATTTT.

This clonotype has more than one count but fewer than ten. The chain joins TRBV6-5 to TRBJ2-5; 10 bases agree with TRBD1. The CDR3 runs 15 residues. Germline trimming cut 0 bases from V and 6 bases from J; bases unmatched to any gene: 4. Germline V gene lookup returns CDR1 MNHEY and CDR2 SVGAGI. CDR3 protein: CASSYSTGGGKTQYF. CDR3 DNA: TGTGCCAGCAGTTACTCGACAGGGGGCGGGAAGACCCAGTACTTC.

This clonotype has only a few counts. V and J are TRBV4-2 and TRBJ2-1, with TRBD2 as a possible D gene (6 bases). Trimming took off 1 base at V and 7 bases at J, with 11 bases between the two ends. The CDR3 contains 14 residues. Germline CDR1 and CDR2: LGHNA and YNFKEQ. The CDR3 sequence: CASSQALGRNEQFF. CDR3 nucleotides: TGTGCCAGCAGCCAAGCACTAGGGAGGAATGAGCAGTTCTTC.

In DNA, the CDR3 is TGTGCCAGCAGCTTCAGGGGACAGGGAGAAACCAAAAACATTCAGTACTTC. Residues: CASSFRGQGETKNIQYF. This chain uses TRBV7-2 with TRBJ2-4; 9 nucleotides agree with TRBD1. Germline CDR1 is SGHTA and CDR2 is FQGNSA. CDR3 size: 17 residues. The trim removed 3 bases at V and 2 bases at J, leaving 8 bases unmatched.

The chain uses TRBV7-9 and TRBJ2-7; TRBD1 matches 7 bases. The CDR3 totals 16 residues. J gave up 3 bases and V 3 bases, and 11 bases lay outside the gene matches. CDR1 SEHNR and CDR2 FQNEAQ come from the germline V gene (reference sequence). The CDR3 here is CASSFSYGTELYEQYF. CDR3 DNA: TGTGCCAGCAGCTTTTCTTACGGGACAGAACTCTACGAGCAGTACTTC.

The V gene is TRBV27, the J gene TRBJ2-2; TRBD1 agrees at 8 bases. J lost 5 bases, V lost 4 bases, and 6 bases had no gene match. The germline gives CDR1 MNHEY, CDR2 SMNVEV (reference sequence). The CDR3 loop spans 15 amino acids. The CDR3 protein is CASSWQGARTGELFF. The CDR3 DNA reads TGTGCCAGCAGTTGGCAGGGGGCGCGAACCGGGGAGCTGTTTTTT.

The chain combines TRBV27 with TRBJ2-2; no reliable D call. The CDR3 length is 13 residues. V dropped 4 bases and J dropped 4 bases, with 7 bases sitting between them. Germline values: CDR1 MNHEY, CDR2 SMNVEV (reference sequence). DNA of the CDR3: TGTGCCAGCAGTTGGCGCGCCACCGGGGAGCTGTTTTTT. As protein: CASSWRATGELFF.

Only a few counts were recorded for this clonotype. The chain carries TRBV7-2 and TRBJ2-5, with D tentatively TRBD2 (7 bases). Germline V CDR1 and CDR2: SGHTA, FQGNSA. Trimming took 1 base from V and 4 from J, leaving 13 bases between them. The CDR3 loop spans 15 amino acids. The CDR3 is CASSLGGGALETQYF. The CDR3 nucleotides read TGTGCCAGCAGCTTAGGAGGGGGGGCGTTAGAGACCCAGTACTTC.

This clonotype was observed many times. V usage is TRBV27 and J usage is TRBJ2-2, with D tentatively TRBD1 or TRBD2 (5 bases each). This CDR3 has 15 residues. Per the germline V gene, CDR1 is MNHEY and CDR2 is SMNVEV (reference sequence). The V and J ends lost 3 bases and 7 bases respectively, with 15 bases between them. In nucleotides, the CDR3 is TGTGCCAGCAGTTTTAGGGGACCTAGAGGCGGGGAGCTGTTTTTT. It yields the protein CASSFRGPRGGELFF.

The rearrangement links TRBV7-3 to TRBJ2-3; weak D call: TRBD1 (5 bases). In germline, CDR1 is SGHTA, CDR2 FQGTGA. The V gene lost 5 bases and the J gene lost 4 bases, with 16 bases spanning the gap. CDR3 size: 15 residues. The CDR3 bases are TGTGCCAGCAGCCTCACGGGCAGGGCTGCAGATACGCAGTATTTT. Translating it yields CASSLTGRAADTQYF.

This clonotype was seen only a few times. The chain employs TRBV5-4 and TRBJ1-1, with D uncertain. V was pared by 0 bases and J by 7 bases, with 13 bases between. CDR3 length: 14 residues. CDR1 and CDR2 (germline): SGHNT, YYREEE (reference sequence). The CDR3 sequence: CASSLELGQVEAFF. Here the CDR3 DNA reads TGTGCCAGCAGCTTGGAACTGGGCCAGGTTGAAGCTTTCTTT.

This chain connects TRBV24-1 to TRBJ2-1; possibly TRBD1 for D (6 bases). There are 14 residues in the CDR3. Germline lookup yields CDR1 KGHDR and CDR2 SFDVKD. V was pared by 5 bases and J by 5 bases, with 12 bases between. This chain's CDR3 is CATSADYRDNEQFF. CDR3 DNA sequence: TGTGCCACCAGTGCCGATTACAGGGACAATGAGCAGTTCTTC.

This clonotype was found a few times. The rearrangement joins TRBV14 to TRBJ1-1; D is unclear. CDR1 is SGHDN, CDR2 FVKESK, per germline. V was clipped by 4 bases and J by 10 bases, with 19 bases between them. CDR3 length: 14 residues. CDR3: CASSPLEGSATAFF. The CDR3 DNA reads as TGTGCCAGCAGCCCTTTGGAAGGTTCGGCTACAGCTTTCTTT.

The V gene is TRBV25-1, the J gene TRBJ2-1; D unresolved. Germline CDR1 MGHDK, CDR2 SYGVNS. V was clipped by 7 bases and J by 2 bases, with 21 bases between them. The CDR3 has 17 residues. The CDR3 DNA sequence: TGTGCCAGCACCCAATCCCCCACAGACGACACCTACAATGAGCAGTTCTTC. Translation gives CASTQSPTDDTYNEQFF.

This clonotype showed up just a few times. This chain joins TRBV19 and TRBJ2-7, with D possibly matching TRBD2 (6 bases). The germline V gene encodes CDR1 LNHDA and CDR2 SQIVND (reference sequence). V lost 9 bases, J lost 1 base, and 22 bases lay in between. The CDR3 runs 16 residues. The CDR3 sequence is CASSLGLALSSYEQYV. In DNA form, the CDR3 reads TGTGCCAGCTCTCTGGGGCTAGCGCTTTCATCCTACGAGCAGTACGTC.

The chain carries TRBV28 and TRBJ1-5, with D unclear. The V gene lost 2 bases and the J gene lost 10 bases, with 12 bases spanning the gap. This CDR3 spans 13 amino acids. Per the germline V gene, CDR1 is MDHEN and CDR2 is SYDVKM. The CDR3 bases are TGTGCCAGCAGTTTAGGTCCGACCACTCCCCAGCATTTT. This codes for CASSLGPTTPQHF.

In this sample, this clonotype turned up a few times. This chain connects TRBV11-2 to TRBJ2-1; D gene ambiguous. The length of the CDR3 is 11 residues. V dropped 6 bases and J dropped 9 bases, with 9 bases sitting between them. CDR1 and CDR2 from the germline V gene are SGHAT and FQNNGV. CDR3 nucleotide sequence: TGTGCCAGCAGTTTGGGTACTGAGCAGTTCTTC. Encoded protein: CASSLGTEQFF.

The rearrangement uses TRBV5-1 and TRBJ2-5, with D uncertain. The CDR3 is 14 residues long. Trimming left V 4 bases short and J 2 bases short, with 12 bases between. Germline V gene lookup returns CDR1 SGHRS and CDR2 YFSETQ. The CDR3 is CASSTLGWQETQYF. The CDR3 DNA follows: TGCGCCAGCAGCACCTTGGGGTGGCAAGAGACCCAGTACTTC.

This clonotype was picked up a small number of times. The V gene is TRBV18, the J gene TRBJ1-2; 7 nucleotides line up with TRBD1. Germline V gene data show CDR1 as KGHSH and CDR2 as LQKENI. The CDR3 length is 14 residues. Trimming removed 5 bases from V and 3 bases from J; junction bases left unmatched: 6. The CDR3 sequence: CASSTDTGDYGYTF. The CDR3 DNA reads TGTGCCAGCTCAACAGATACAGGGGACTATGGCTACACCTTC. Full variable domain (rest looked up from reference TRBV18 and TRBJ1-2): NAGVMQNPRHLVRRRGQEARLRCSPMKGHSHVYWYRQLPEEGLKFMVYLQKENIIDESGMPKERFSAEFPKEGPSILRIQQVVRGDSAAYFCASSTDTGDYGYTFGSGTRLTVV.

Written as DNA, the CDR3 is TGTGCCAGCGGATATACAGGGGGACTCGCTGAAGCTTTCTTT. Translating it yields CASGYTGGLAEAFF. This rearrangement joins TRBV7-9 to TRBJ1-1; 8 bases agree with TRBD1. V lost 8 bases and J lost 6; bases outside the gene matches: 11. The CDR3 covers 14 residues. Per germline, CDR1 SEHNR and CDR2 FQNEAQ (reference sequence).

The genes are TRBV15 and TRBJ1-1, with D tentatively TRBD1 (5 bases). The V gene's germline CDR1 is LNHNV and CDR2 YYDKDF (reference sequence). The germline V and J ends were trimmed by 4 bases and 6 bases, with 9 bases remaining between them. The CDR3 has 12 residues. The CDR3 nucleotides are TGTGCCACCAGCAAGGGGAGGGCTGAAGCTTTCTTT. Translated: CATSKGRAEAFF.